One sample yielded the 8 T cell receptor beta chains listed below, sequenced in a study of T cell changes during pregnancy in multiple sclerosis. Some clones are missing from TCRdb's copy, which holds only in-frame ones; the method was immunoSEQ multiplex PCR. Of about 50,000 clones listed, 85% to 95% are singletons. The material was CD4+ T cells from peripheral blood mononuclear cells, obtained after pregnancy. The receptor set was obtained from a female donor in good health, enrolled as a control in a pregnancy study.

The V call is TRBV2, the J call TRBJ1-1; D is unresolved. The germline V and J ends were trimmed by 0 bases and 10 bases, with 15 bases remaining between them. The CDR3 consists of 14 residues. Germline CDR1 reads SNHLY; CDR2 reads FYNNEI. The CDR3 protein is CASSEARAAGSAFF. CDR3 bases: TGTGCCAGCAGTGAAGCGCGGGCCGCGGGGTCAGCTTTCTTT.

The rearrangement uses TRBV5-6 and TRBJ2-2, with D perhaps matching TRBD1 (6 bases). The ends were cut back, 4 bases at V and 6 bases at J, with 13 bases in the middle. The CDR3 runs to 14 residues. CDR1 SGHDT and CDR2 YYEEEE come from the germline V gene. In DNA form, the CDR3 reads TGTGCCAGCAGCCCCTGGACAGTCCCCGGGGAGCTGTTTTTT. This sequence encodes CASSPWTVPGELFF.

The chain joins TRBV6-5 to TRBJ2-3, with a weak D call TRBD1 (5 bases). Per the germline V gene, CDR1 is MNHEY and CDR2 is SVGAGI. The CDR3 has 15 amino acids. The germline V and J ends were trimmed by 0 bases and 2 bases, with 9 bases remaining between them. The CDR3 DNA sequence: TGTGCCAGCAGTTACTCGGGGCATAACACAGATACGCAGTATTTT. This translates into CASSYSGHNTDTQYF.

The chain is built from TRBV6-1 and TRBJ2-7; possibly TRBD1 for D (7 bases). Germline CDR1 and CDR2: MNHNS and SASEGT. This CDR3 has 14 residues. V lost 6 bases, J lost 6 bases, and 18 bases lay in between. For the CDR3, the DNA is TGTGCCAGCAGGGCGACAGGGACTGGCTTCGAGCAGTACTTC. Its protein product is CASRATGTGFEQYF.

This chain uses TRBV11-2 with TRBJ2-7, with TRBD1 as a possible D gene (5 bases). Trimming took off 1 base at V and 0 bases at J, with 13 bases between the two ends. Germline loops: CDR1 SGHAT, CDR2 FQNNGV. The CDR3 has 16 amino acids. The CDR3 sequence: CASSLVRGPNSYEQYF. CDR3 nucleotide sequence: TGTGCCAGCAGCTTAGTTAGGGGCCCGAACTCCTACGAGCAGTACTTC. The entire variable domain, with the rest obtained from reference TRBV11-2 and TRBJ2-7, is as follows: EAGVAQSPRYKIIEKRQSVAFWCNPISGHATLYWYQQILGQGPKLLIQFQNNGVVDDSQLPKDRFSAERLKGVDSTLKIQPAKLEDSAVYLCASSLVRGPNSYEQYFGPGTRLTVT.

The V gene is TRBV2, the J gene TRBJ2-2; perhaps TRBD1 as D (5 bases). With 2 bases removed from V and 5 bases from J, the gap between germline ends came to 12 bases. CDR1 is SNHLY and CDR2 is FYNNEI in the germline V gene. The CDR3 is made up of 15 amino acids. CDR3 amino acids: CASSEWQGRTGELFF. The CDR3 DNA follows: TGTGCCAGCAGTGAATGGCAGGGCAGAACCGGGGAGCTGTTTTTT.

The V call is TRBV11-2, the J call TRBJ2-5; D ambiguous. The V and J ends lost 1 base and 7 bases respectively, with 7 bases between them. This CDR3 has 12 residues. The germline V gene has CDR1 SGHAT and CDR2 FQNNGV. For the CDR3, the DNA is TGTGCCAGCAGCTTAGGTACGGGGACCCAGTACTTC. Amino acids: CASSLGTGTQYF.

This rearrangement joins TRBV2 to TRBJ2-7; TRBD1 agrees at 8 bases. Trimming cost V 3 bases and J 2 bases; bases outside gene matches: 6. Germline lookup yields CDR1 SNHLY and CDR2 FYNNEI. This CDR3 spans 15 amino acids. The CDR3 protein is CASSEIRGLTYEQYF. The CDR3 DNA reads TGTGCCAGCAGTGAGATCAGGGGGCTTACCTACGAGCAGTACTTC.